Listed below are T cell receptor beta chains from one sample, sequenced in a study of blood T cells in healthy people across ages. TCRdb reanalysed the 5' RACE reads using MiXCR and keeps one entry per CDR3 protein. The repertoire holds 980,000 or so distinct CDR3 sequences, with roughly 43% as singletons. Sequenced input: blood. The receptors were sampled from a young man in good health. The CDR3 runs from the conserved cysteine through the conserved F or W. Fields, in order: V gene, clone size, D gene, J gene, CDR3 protein, CDR3 DNA. A D gene is named only where the DNA matches it firmly. Only some rows state a clone size, as once, few, many or a class for expanded clones.

V: TRBV28; size: NA; D: NA; J: TRBJ1-6; CDR3: CASSFAAGAGGRSPLHF; DNA: TGTGCCAGCAGTTTCGCGGCAGGGGCCGGCGGTAGATCACCCCTCCACTTT
V: TRBV7-9; size: NA; D: NA; J: TRBJ1-5; CDR3: CASAWGNQPQHF; DNA: TGTGCCAGCGCCTGGGGGAATCAGCCCCAGCATTTT
V: TRBV27; size: NA; D: NA; J: TRBJ2-1; CDR3: CASSLLGVHNEQFF; DNA: TGTGCCAGCAGTTTACTCGGAGTCCACAATGAGCAGTTCTTC
V: TRBV27; size: few; D: NA; J: TRBJ2-7; CDR3: CASSWFPGRGGKKGYF; DNA: TGTGCCAGCAGTTGGTTTCCGGGGCGGGGTGGGAAGAAAGGGTACTTC
V: TRBV4-1; size: NA; D: NA; J: TRBJ2-4; CDR3: CASSQVGGRRNIQYF; DNA: TGCGCCAGCAGCCAAGTTGGGGGGAGGCGCAACATTCAGTACTTC
V: TRBV20-1; size: NA; D: NA; J: TRBJ1-5; CDR3: CSAFEGSNQPQHF; DNA: TGCAGTGCCTTTGAGGGGAGCAATCAGCCCCAGCATTTT
V: TRBV24-1; size: few; D: TRBD1; J: TRBJ1-1; CDR3: CATSGTGGNTEAFF; DNA: TGTGCCACCAGCGGGACAGGGGGTAACACTGAAGCTTTCTTT
V: TRBV4-2; size: NA; D: TRBD2; J: TRBJ2-7; CDR3: CASSQEPGGMGYEQYF; DNA: TGTGCCAGCAGCCAAGAACCGGGGGGGATGGGTTACGAGCAGTACTTC
V: TRBV20-1; size: NA; D: TRBD2; J: TRBJ2-1; CDR3: CSATGLAGVENEQFF; DNA: TGCAGTGCTACCGGCCTCGCGGGGGTTGAAAATGAGCAGTTCTTC
V: TRBV20-1; size: NA; D: NA; J: TRBJ2-7; CDR3: CSARQNQGYEQYF; DNA: TGCAGTGCTAGACAAAACCAGGGCTACGAGCAGTACTTC
V: TRBV7-9; size: many; D: NA; J: TRBJ1-4; CDR3: CASSLGPGETTEKLFF; DNA: TGTGCCAGCAGCTTAGGTCCGGGGGAGACTACTGAAAAACTGTTTTTT
V: TRBV20-1; size: NA; D: NA; J: TRBJ1-5; CDR3: CSARGSGGNQPRHF; DNA: TGCAGTGCTAGAGGGTCCGGGGGCAATCAGCCCCGGCATTTT
V: TRBV12-3/TRBV12-4; size: NA; D: NA; J: TRBJ2-7; CDR3: CASSRDTSGQNQYF; DNA: TGTGCCAGCAGCCGGGACACCTCGGGGCAGAACCAGTACTTC
V: TRBV28; size: few; D: NA; J: TRBJ2-5; CDR3: CASSPTLPEGETQYF; DNA: TGTGCCAGCAGCCCCACGCTTCCAGAGGGAGAGACCCAGTACTTC
V: TRBV25-1; size: NA; D: NA; J: TRBJ2-1; CDR3: CASSFPGISYNEQFF; DNA: TGTGCCAGCAGTTTTCCGGGGATCTCCTACAATGAGCAGTTCTTC
V: TRBV7-2; size: many; D: TRBD2; J: TRBJ2-1; CDR3: CASSPTGGRSDEQFF; DNA: TGTGCCAGCAGCCCAACGGGGGGGCGAAGTGATGAGCAGTTCTTC
V: TRBV24-1; size: NA; D: NA; J: TRBJ2-3; CDR3: CATSDLSTSSTDTQYF; DNA: TGTGCCACCAGTGATTTGTCTACTTCTAGCACAGATACGCAGTATTTT
V: TRBV12-3/TRBV12-4; size: NA; D: NA; J: TRBJ2-5; CDR3: CASSLGGGGRKETQYF; DNA: TGTGCCAGCAGTTTAGGTGGTGGGGGCCGAAAAGAGACCCAGTACTTC
V: TRBV5-1; size: NA; D: NA; J: TRBJ1-4; CDR3: CASSELATNEKLFF; DNA: TGCGCCAGCAGCGAACTTGCAACTAATGAAAAACTGTTTTTT
V: TRBV20-1; size: NA; D: NA; J: TRBJ1-5; CDR3: CSARTVISNQPQHF; DNA: TGCAGTGCTAGGACAGTTATTAGCAATCAGCCCCAGCATTTT
V: TRBV6-1; size: few; D: NA; J: TRBJ2-7; CDR3: CATRGGTHYEQYF; DNA: TGTGCCACCCGGGGCGGGACACACTACGAGCAGTACTTC
V: TRBV24-1; size: NA; D: TRBD2; J: TRBJ2-3; CDR3: CATSDPGRGARNTQYF; DNA: TGTGCCACCAGTGACCCCGGGAGGGGGGCACGGAATACGCAGTATTTT
V: TRBV12-3/TRBV12-4; size: few; D: NA; J: TRBJ2-5; CDR3: CASSFDYQETQYF; DNA: TGTGCCAGCAGTTTCGACTACCAAGAGACCCAGTACTTC
V: TRBV7-2; size: NA; D: NA; J: TRBJ2-5; CDR3: CASSLVGGAGETQYF; DNA: TGTGCCAGCAGCTTAGTCGGGGGCGCGGGAGAGACCCAGTACTTC
V: TRBV11-3; size: NA; D: TRBD1; J: TRBJ2-7; CDR3: CASSPGTAPQYF; DNA: TGTGCCAGCAGCCCGGGGACAGCCCCACAGTACTTC
V: TRBV5-1; size: NA; D: NA; J: TRBJ2-5; CDR3: CASSLVDRIYQETQYF; DNA: TGCGCCAGCAGCCTTGTAGACAGGATTTACCAAGAGACCCAGTACTTC
V: TRBV5-1; size: NA; D: NA; J: TRBJ1-1; CDR3: CASSFETADESTEAFF; DNA: TGCGCCAGCAGCTTCGAGACAGCCGACGAGAGCACTGAAGCTTTCTTT
V: TRBV4-1; size: NA; D: NA; J: TRBJ2-7; CDR3: CASSQVRSPSEQYF; DNA: TGCGCCAGCAGCCAAGTAAGGTCCCCCTCCGAGCAGTACTTC
V: TRBV20-1; size: NA; D: NA; J: TRBJ1-2; CDR3: CRLPGGGYTF; DNA: TGCAGGCTTCCTGGAGGGGGCTACACCTTC
V: TRBV12-3/TRBV12-4; size: few; D: NA; J: TRBJ2-5; CDR3: CASGGSTGQETQYF; DNA: TGTGCCAGCGGGGGATCGACTGGCCAAGAGACCCAGTACTTC
V: TRBV5-1; size: NA; D: NA; J: TRBJ2-1; CDR3: CASSLLAEAYNEQFF; DNA: TGCGCCAGCAGCTTGTTGGCAGAAGCCTACAATGAGCAGTTCTTC
V: TRBV27; size: NA; D: NA; J: TRBJ2-3; CDR3: CASSPWDGRRTGTDTQYF; DNA: TGTGCCAGCAGTCCCTGGGACGGACGTCGAACTGGCACAGATACGCAGTATTTT
V: TRBV12-3/TRBV12-4; size: few; D: NA; J: TRBJ1-1; CDR3: CASSDGRNTEAFF; DNA: TGTGCCAGCAGTGATGGCAGGAACACTGAAGCTTTCTTT
V: TRBV9; size: few; D: TRBD1; J: TRBJ2-7; CDR3: CASSVAGTGAYEQYF; DNA: TGTGCCAGCAGCGTAGCCGGGACAGGGGCCTACGAGCAGTACTTC
V: TRBV4-1; size: few; D: NA; J: TRBJ2-5; CDR3: CASQTQETQYF; DNA: TGCGCCAGTCAAACGCAAGAGACCCAGTACTTC